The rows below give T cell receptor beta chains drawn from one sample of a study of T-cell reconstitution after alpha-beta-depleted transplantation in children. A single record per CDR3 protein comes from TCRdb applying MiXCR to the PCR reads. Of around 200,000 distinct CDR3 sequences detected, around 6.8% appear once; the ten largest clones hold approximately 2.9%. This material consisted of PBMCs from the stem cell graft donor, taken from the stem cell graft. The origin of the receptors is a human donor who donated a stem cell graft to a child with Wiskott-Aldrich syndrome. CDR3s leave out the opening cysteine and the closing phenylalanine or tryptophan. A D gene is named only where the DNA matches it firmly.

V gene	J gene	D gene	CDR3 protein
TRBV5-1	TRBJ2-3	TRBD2	ASSGQTSGGAWTDTQY
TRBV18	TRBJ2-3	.	ASSPRPSGIHHSGDTQY
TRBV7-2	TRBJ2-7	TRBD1	ASSLSTPGQGGEQY
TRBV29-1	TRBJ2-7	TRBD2	SVGVAGGSYEQY
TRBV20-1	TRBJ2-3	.	SALWASGDTQY
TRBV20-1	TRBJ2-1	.	SARDRGAPLI
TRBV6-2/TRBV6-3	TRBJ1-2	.	ASSYLPTGAYYGYT
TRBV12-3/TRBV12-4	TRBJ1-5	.	ASSFTGNQPQH
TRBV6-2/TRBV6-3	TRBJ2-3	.	ASSYPRGFTDTQY
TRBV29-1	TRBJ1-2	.	SGQGKNYGYT
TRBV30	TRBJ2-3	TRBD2	AWSGQRGGTQY
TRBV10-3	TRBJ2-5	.	AISPGAAETQY
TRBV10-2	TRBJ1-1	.	ASSETGLMGTEAF
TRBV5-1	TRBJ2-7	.	ASSLSQGTTYEQY
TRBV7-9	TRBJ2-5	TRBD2	ASSPTSGVAEETQY
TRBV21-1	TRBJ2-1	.	ASSNPPRQGLNDNYNEQF
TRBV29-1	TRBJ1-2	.	SVRENYGYT
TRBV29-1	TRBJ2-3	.	SVEDGNSGTDTQY
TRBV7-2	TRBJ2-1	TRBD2	ASSRQPSGEYNEQF
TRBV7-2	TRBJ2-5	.	ASSLVGKETQY